A single sample is the source of the 6 T cell receptor beta chains below, sequenced in a study of blood T cell repertoires in COVID-19. Repertoires were generated with immunoSEQ multiplex PCR, while TCRdb's copy carries only in-frame clones and drops some. The sample holds approximately 300,000 clones, 75% to 95% seen once. The specimen sequenced was peripheral blood. These receptors were taken from a woman in her 30s with COVID-19, enrolled during active disease.

The chain uses TRBV6-5 and TRBJ1-6, with 10 bases matching TRBD1. Germline V CDR1 and CDR2: MNHEY, SVGAGI. J was trimmed by 10 bases and V by 5 bases; bases with no gene match: 8. The CDR3 contains 15 residues. CDR3 nucleotides: TGTGCCAGCAGTCTGCGACAGGGGGCGACCTCACCCCTCCACTTT. Translation: CASSLRQGATSPLHF.

The V gene is TRBV7-8, the J gene TRBJ2-1; 8 positions match TRBD2. In germline, CDR1 is SGHVS, CDR2 FQNEAQ. CDR3 length: 18 amino acids. V lost 4 bases and J lost 4; bases outside the gene matches: 15. This CDR3 is CASSSSLRSGSTYNEQFF. The CDR3 nucleotides read TGTGCCAGCAGCTCCAGCCTAAGGAGCGGGAGTACGTACAATGAGCAGTTCTTC.

The rearrangement joins TRBV9 to TRBJ2-6; 7 nucleotides match TRBD1. This CDR3 has 18 amino acids. Germline trimming cut 0 bases from V and 0 bases from J; bases unmatched to any gene: 6. In germline, CDR1 is SGDLS, CDR2 YYNGEE. CDR3 sequence (DNA): TGTGCCAGCAGCGTAGGCCCCGACAGGGTCTCTGGGGCCAACGTCCTGACTTTC. The encoded protein is CASSVGPDRVSGANVLTF.

A note on this clone: One junction end disagrees with the germline gene, perhaps due to a read error. This chain connects TRBV7-7 to TRBJ2-5; weak D call: TRBD2 (6 bases). CDR1 is SSHAT, CDR2 FNYEAQ, per germline (reference sequence). The CDR3 length is 16 residues. In DNA, the CDR3 is TGTGCTAGCAGCGCAAATAGCGGAGGAGGGATGGAGACCCAGTACTTC. Protein: CASSANSGGGMETQYF.

This clone has only a few counts. The V call is TRBV14, the J call TRBJ2-7; no reliable D call. Germline assignment: CDR1 SGHDN and CDR2 FVKESK. The V end was cut by 3 bases, the J end by 4 bases, with 10 bases between. The CDR3 is 13 residues long. This CDR3 is CASSQGLRYEQYF. The CDR3 bases are TGTGCCAGCAGCCAGGGTCTGCGGTACGAGCAGTACTTC.

The chain couples TRBV10-3 to TRBJ2-7; 9 bases align to TRBD1. Germline assignment: CDR1 ENHRY and CDR2 SYGVKD. The CDR3 runs to 13 residues. The junction had 7 bases not matched to a gene; V was cut back by 8 bases and J by 5 bases. CDR3 protein: CAIGGTGRDEQYF. The CDR3 DNA is TGTGCCATCGGGGGGACAGGGAGGGACGAGCAGTACTTC.